This T cell receptor (beta chain) comes out of a study of B cell selection in AIRE deficiency. Regulatory T cells were sorted as CD4+CD25hiCD127low/negative. The CDR3 is made up of 14 amino acids. CDR1 and CDR2 from the germline V gene are MNHNY and SVGAGI (reference sequence). Trimming took 5 bases from V and 7 from J; bases not matched to a gene: 5. Clones were read by immunoSEQ multiplex PCR, and TCRdb kept only the in-frame ones, dropping some. The data show around 14,000 clones, around 93% seen once. The specimen sequenced was Tregs sorted from PBMCs. V and J are TRBV6-6 and TRBJ1-4; 9 bases are shared with TRBD1. The origin of this receptor is a human donor with AIRE deficiency. The CDR3 region is CASSQQGAIEKLFF. DNA of the CDR3: TGTGCCAGCAGTCAACAGGGGGCTATTGAAAAACTGTTTTTT.